Presented here are 20 T cell receptor beta chains from one specimen sequenced in a study of T cells after posttransplantation cyclophosphamide. Assay used: immunoSEQ multiplex PCR; TCRdb lists only in-frame clones, some missing. The sample shows around 66,000 clones, around 93% of them seen only once. The sequenced sample consisted of PBMCs. These receptors were obtained from a woman aged 25 to 45 in good health and a related stem cell transplant donor.

The chain is built from TRBV5-6 and TRBJ1-1; no definite D call. Trimming removed 4 bases at V and 5 bases at J, with 12 bases between. CDR1 SGHDT and CDR2 YYEEEE come from the germline V gene. The CDR3 runs 13 residues. The CDR3 DNA reads as TGTGCCAGCAGCCCCTGGTGGAAAACTGAAGCTTTCTTT. Translating it yields CASSPWWKTEAFF.

Points on this clone: A read error may account for a junction end that differs from germline. This chain joins TRBV2 and TRBJ2-1, with D possibly TRBD1 on 5 matching bases. CDR1 SNHLY and CDR2 FYNNEI come from the germline V gene. This CDR3 comprises 15 residues. CDR3 in amino acids: CASTEQVVSYNEQFF. The CDR3, as DNA: TGTGCCAGCACTGAACAGGTTGTCTCCTACAATGAGCAGTTCTTC.

The rearrangement joins TRBV5-1 to TRBJ1-2; 7 bases fit TRBD1. Germline V gives CDR1 SGHRS, CDR2 YFSETQ. The CDR3 has 14 residues. The V segment lost 5 bases and the J segment 4 bases; nucleotides outside the gene matches: 8. The CDR3 is CASRGEGGLYGYTF. The CDR3 DNA reads as TGCGCCAGCAGAGGAGAAGGGGGCCTCTATGGCTACACCTTC.

The V gene is TRBV5-1, the J gene TRBJ2-7; 9 nucleotides align to TRBD1. CDR3 length: 14 amino acids. The germline V gene has CDR1 SGHRS and CDR2 YFSETQ. Trimming removed 0 bases from V and 4 bases from J; junction bases left unmatched: 2. The chain's CDR3 is CASSLATGGYEQYF. CDR3 DNA sequence: TGCGCCAGCAGCTTGGCGACAGGGGGGTACGAGCAGTACTTC.

J is TRBJ1-3 and V is TRBV19, with D unresolved. The CDR3 length is 15 residues. Between the trimmed V and J ends, which lost 2 bases and 4 bases, there was a span of 12 bases. CDR1 LNHDA and CDR2 SQIVND come from the germline V gene (reference sequence). CDR3 DNA: TGTGCCAGTAGTATAAATCTGGACCGCGGAAACACCATATATTTT. This translates into CASSINLDRGNTIYF.

V gene TRBV18 combines with J gene TRBJ1-1; 12 nucleotides agree with TRBD1. From germline, CDR1 is KGHSH and CDR2 LQKENI. CDR3 length equals 15 residues. V gave up 6 bases and J gave up 5 bases; unmatched junction bases: 7. The CDR3 is CASSDGTGGRTEAFF. The CDR3 coding sequence is TGTGCCAGCTCTGACGGGACAGGGGGCCGAACTGAAGCTTTCTTT.

In its sample, this clone was seen once. This chain joins TRBV18 and TRBJ2-1; TRBD1 aligns across 10 bases. Trimming removed 2 bases from V and 11 bases from J; junction bases left unmatched: 9. CDR1 and CDR2 (germline): KGHSH, LQKENI. This CDR3 is built from 15 residues. The CDR3 sequence is CASSPSGQGGGKQFF. DNA for the CDR3: TGTGCCAGCTCACCATCCGGACAGGGGGGCGGTAAGCAGTTCTTC.

V is TRBV7-2 and J is TRBJ2-2; 7 bases are a match to TRBD2. This CDR3 contains 18 residues. With V trimmed by 0 bases and J by 0 bases, 7 bases remained unmatched. CDR1 is SGHTA and CDR2 is FQGNSA in the germline V gene. The CDR3 region has the DNA TGTGCCAGCAGCTTAGCGAGGCTAGCGGCAGCGAACACCGGGGAGCTGTTTTTT. Residues: CASSLARLAAANTGELFF.

The V and J genes are TRBV29-1 and TRBJ1-1, with D unresolved. Germline values: CDR1 SQVTM, CDR2 ANQGSEA. The CDR3 contains 10 residues. The ends were cut back, 7 bases at V and 7 bases at J, with 10 bases in the middle. CDR3 in DNA: TGCAGCGCCTCCAGTAATGAAGCTTTCTTT. It codes for CSASSNEAFF.

In regard to this clone: Other DNA sequences in this sample translate to the same CDR3. The chain employs TRBV11-2 and TRBJ2-7, with TRBD2 as a possible D gene (5 bases). The CDR3 extends over 13 amino acids. The germline V gene has CDR1 SGHAT and CDR2 FQNNGV. The V and J ends lost 4 bases and 3 bases respectively, with 10 bases between them. This chain's CDR3 is CASSSGGSYEQYF. As DNA, the CDR3 is TGTGCCAGCAGCTCCGGAGGAAGCTACGAGCAGTACTTC.

The rearrangement uses TRBV4-1 and TRBJ1-3; the D gene is possibly TRBD1 (6 bases). This CDR3 comprises 13 residues. Germline CDR1 and CDR2: MGHRA and YSYEKL. Trimming took off 8 bases at V and 0 bases at J, with 8 bases between the two ends. The CDR3: CASRGGSGNTIYF. The CDR3 bases are TGCGCCAGCCGAGGGGGCTCTGGAAACACCATATATTTT.

For the CDR3, the DNA is TGTGCCAGTAAAGTCCAACAGGCCTACAATCAGCCCCAGCATTTT. It is translated as CASKVQQAYNQPQHF. V and J are TRBV19 and TRBJ1-5, with D maybe TRBD1 (5 bases). The germline CDR1 and CDR2 sequences are LNHDA and SQIVND (reference sequence). V was cut by 7 bases and J by 3 bases, with 16 bases left in between. This CDR3 contains 15 residues.

This clone was observed once. The chain links TRBV11-2 to TRBJ2-1; D possibly matches TRBD1 or TRBD2 (5 bases each). Looked up from germline, CDR1 is SGHAT and CDR2 is FQNNGV. The CDR3 covers 17 residues. Trimming cost V 0 bases and J 4 bases, with 16 bases left between them. The CDR3 nucleotides read TGTGCCAGCAGCTTAGATATGTTCCAGGGCGGGTACAATGAGCAGTTCTTC. It encodes CASSLDMFQGGYNEQFF.

The chain combines TRBV7-2 with TRBJ1-1, with D possibly matching TRBD1 (6 bases). Germline values: CDR1 SGHTA, CDR2 FQGNSA. V lost 2 bases, J lost 4 bases, and 14 bases lay in between. CDR3 size: 15 residues. The CDR3 region has the DNA TGTGCCAGCAGCTTATGGCCAGGGGCTAGCACTGAAGCTTTCTTT. This translates into CASSLWPGASTEAFF.

The chain carries TRBV30 and TRBJ2-7; 7 nucleotides align to TRBD2. With 4 bases clipped from V and 2 bases from J, the junction kept 11 bases outside the gene matches. The length of the CDR3 is 15 residues. Germline V gene data show CDR1 as GTSNPN and CDR2 as SVGIG (reference sequence). In DNA, the CDR3 is TGTGCCTGGACCAAGGGGAGGGGTAGTACCTACGAGCAGTACTTC. As protein: CAWTKGRGSTYEQYF.

This chain joins TRBV4-2 and TRBJ2-5; D remains ambiguous. This CDR3 contains 11 residues. The germline gives CDR1 LGHNA, CDR2 YNFKEQ. Trimming pared 4 bases from V and 3 bases from J, leaving 3 bases between. The CDR3 region is CASSREETQYF. Here the CDR3 DNA reads TGTGCCAGCAGCCGGGAAGAGACCCAGTACTTC.

This rearrangement joins TRBV30 to TRBJ1-1; D is unclear. CDR3 length: 14 amino acids. The germline V gene encodes CDR1 GTSNPN and CDR2 SVGIG (reference sequence). Trimming pared 0 bases from V and 1 base from J, leaving 9 bases between. CDR3 protein: CAWSVIAPNTEAFF. The CDR3 nucleotides are TGTGCCTGGAGTGTAATTGCGCCGAACACTGAAGCTTTCTTT.

The chain links TRBV7-9 to TRBJ1-1; D remains ambiguous. The germline V and J ends were trimmed by 5 bases and 0 bases, with 4 bases remaining between them. The CDR3 is 12 residues long. Germline CDR1 and CDR2: SEHNR and FQNEAQ (reference sequence). In DNA form, the CDR3 reads TGTGCCAGCAGCCAGGTGAACACTGAAGCTTTCTTT. Translating it yields CASSQVNTEAFF. Filled out from reference TRBV7-9 and TRBJ1-1, the complete variable domain reads DTGVSQNPRHKITKRGQNVTFRCDPISEHNRLYWYRQTLGQGPEFLTYFQNEAQLEKSRLLSDRFSAERPKGSFSTLEIQRTEQGDSAMYLCASSQVNTEAFFGQGTRLTVV.

V and J are TRBV7-9 and TRBJ1-6; D remains unclear. Trimming took off 3 bases at V and 8 bases at J, with 11 bases between the two ends. This CDR3 region has 14 residues. CDR1 and CDR2 (germline): SEHNR, FQNEAQ (reference sequence). For the CDR3, the DNA is TGTGCCAGCAGCTTCGGGTGGGCGGATTCACCCCTCCACTTT. This sequence encodes CASSFGWADSPLHF.

V and J are TRBV14 and TRBJ2-5, with D possibly matching TRBD1 (8 bases). Germline-derived CDR1 and CDR2 are SGHDN and FVKESK. This CDR3 has 18 amino acids. V dropped 4 bases and J dropped 5 bases, with 26 bases sitting between them. CDR3 DNA sequence: TGTGCCAGCAGCCGAACTTATGGACAGGGAGGGAATCGGGAGACCCAGTACTTC. It specifies CASSRTYGQGGNRETQYF.